Given below is one T cell receptor beta chain in context. Its antigen is as yet unknown. The data were obtained in a study of T cells expressing NK-cell markers. Across the study: Sequencing of TCR beta repertoires drew on sorted CD3+CD56+NKG2C+, CD3+CD56+NKG2C- and CD3+CD56-NKG2C+ T cells.

The study, taken as a whole, reports: There were several donors in whom these clonotypes also led the CD3+CD56-NKG2C+ fraction. For five or six donors, the dominant NKG2C+ clonotypes made up roughly 1.0-7.5% of their CD8+ T cells.

This CDR3 contains 15 residues. Germline CDR1 reads MNHNS; CDR2 reads SASEGT. TCRdb reanalyzed the 5' RACE reads, giving one entry per CDR3 protein sequence and no DNA. The sample holds 400,000 to 450,000 distinct CDR3 sequences. The chain links TRBV6-1 to TRBJ2-7; TCRdb lists TRBD2, though no DNA is available to test this call. The sample was blood T cells: a sorted CD56 or NKG2C T cell subset, CD4+ or CD8+ T cells, or bulk PBMC T cells (not recorded which). This sequence was found in a woman aged 18 to 75 in good health. Here the CDR3 reads CASSPPSGRRYEQYF.